The 32 T cell receptor beta chains in this list originate from one sample, sequenced in a study of long-term antiretroviral therapy in people with HIV. Version v3.0 of the immunoSEQ assay was performed at survey level. TCRdb keeps only in-frame clones here, not all; method: immunoSEQ multiplex PCR. The data show about 28,000 clones, with about 83% seen just once and around 5.9% held by the top ten. The material was unsorted PBMCs, obtained 0.4 years after starting antiretroviral therapy. The receptor source for this set is a man younger than 35 with HIV.

This rearrangement joins TRBV7-2 to TRBJ2-7; D assignment may be TRBD1 or TRBD2 (5 bases each). The V end lost 2 bases, the J end lost 2 bases, and 13 bases lay between the germline ends. Germline V gene data show CDR1 as SGHTA and CDR2 as FQGNSA. This CDR3 is built from 15 residues. CDR3 nucleotide sequence: TGTGCCAGCAGCTTAAGGGCCCCGGGGCCCTACGAGCAGTACTTC. Amino acid sequence: CASSLRAPGPYEQYF. Variable domain in full (rest from reference TRBV7-2 and TRBJ2-7): GAGVSQSPSNKVTEKGKDVELRCDPISGHTALYWYRQSLGQGLEFLIYFQGNSAPDKSGLPSDRFSAERTGGSVSTLTIQRTQQEDSAVYLCASSLRAPGPYEQYFGPGTRLTVT.

The chain uses TRBV9 and TRBJ1-1; no reliable D call. This CDR3 spans 13 amino acids. Trimming shortened V by 1 base and J by 6 bases, and 10 bases separated the two germline ends. CDR1 is SGDLS and CDR2 is YYNGEE in the germline V gene. CDR3 DNA: TGTGCCAGCAGCGTAATCGGGGAGGCTGAAGCTTTCTTT. This codes for CASSVIGEAEAFF.

V usage is TRBV16 and J usage is TRBJ2-1, with unresolved D. The V gene's germline CDR1 is KGHSY and CDR2 FQNENV. The CDR3 contains 12 residues. Trimming stripped 1 base from V and 10 bases from J, with 8 bases between. CDR3: CASSQLRSEQFF. CDR3 DNA: TGTGCCAGCAGCCAATTGAGGTCGGAGCAGTTCTTC.

The V gene is TRBV18, the J gene TRBJ2-3, with D unresolved. The ends were cut back, 6 bases at V and 4 bases at J, with 14 bases in the middle. The CDR3 totals 14 residues. Germline lookup yields CDR1 KGHSH and CDR2 LQKENI. This chain's CDR3 is CASSPKSRSDTQYF. The CDR3 DNA reads as TGTGCCAGCTCCCCAAAATCCCGCTCAGATACGCAGTATTTT.

CDR3 DNA sequence: TGTGCCAGCAGGGGCCAGACAGGGGGCAAAGGGGCCAACGTCCTGACTTTC. This gives the protein CASRGQTGGKGANVLTF. V and J are TRBV28 and TRBJ2-6; 10 bases line up with TRBD1. Germline CDR1 is MDHEN and CDR2 is SYDVKM. With 6 bases clipped from V and 4 bases from J, the junction kept 9 bases outside the gene matches. The CDR3 is 17 amino acids.

The chain combines TRBV25-1 with TRBJ2-7; a possible D gene is TRBD2 (5 bases). This CDR3 has 16 amino acids. Germline V gene sequence: CDR1 MGHDK, CDR2 SYGVNS. With 4 bases removed from V and 1 base from J, the gap between germline ends came to 17 bases. In DNA form, the CDR3 reads TGTGCCAGCAGTGTCACCTCCTTGGACTTTTCCTACGAGCAGTACTTC. This sequence encodes CASSVTSLDFSYEQYF.

The chain has TRBV7-9 and TRBJ2-7; 8 bases are a match to TRBD2. This CDR3 has 16 residues. The germline CDR1 and CDR2 sequences are SEHNR and FQNEAQ (reference sequence). J lost 3 bases, V lost 4 bases, and 11 bases had no gene match. The DNA of the CDR3 is TGTGCCAGCAGCTCCTCCCCGACTAGCGTCGACTACGAGCAGTACTTC. Protein product: CASSSSPTSVDYEQYF.

The genes are TRBV9 and TRBJ1-5; 7 bases agree with TRBD1. The germline gives CDR1 SGDLS, CDR2 YYNGEE. The CDR3 contains 14 residues. Trimming at V came to 4 bases and at J to 4 bases, leaving 5 bases not matched to a gene. Written as DNA, the CDR3 is TGTGCCAGCAGCCAGGGGGGGGGTAATCAGCCCCAGCATTTT. Protein: CASSQGGGNQPQHF. Full variable domain (remainder filled in from reference TRBV9 and TRBJ1-5): DSGVTQTPKHLITATGQRVTLRCSPRSGDLSVYWYQQSLDQGLQFLIQYYNGEERAKGNILERFSAQQFPDLHSELNLSSLELGDSALYFCASSQGGGNQPQHFGDGTRLSIL.

This sequence joins TRBV7-2 and TRBJ1-1, with unresolved D. The CDR3 is 13 residues long. The germline V gene encodes CDR1 SGHTA and CDR2 FQGNSA. V lost 1 base and J 10 bases, leaving 13 bases between the germline ends. CDR3 protein: CASSLGARKVAFF. The CDR3 DNA sequence: TGTGCCAGCAGCTTAGGGGCAAGAAAGGTAGCTTTCTTT.

The chain combines TRBV6-1 with TRBJ1-3; D is undetermined. V was trimmed by 1 base and J by 4 bases, leaving 11 bases between them. Per the germline V gene, CDR1 is MNHNS and CDR2 is SASEGT. The CDR3 has 15 residues. CDR3 DNA: TGTGCCAGCAGTGAAGAGGACGCTGGAGGAAACACCATATATTTT. Encoded protein: CASSEEDAGGNTIYF.

V usage is TRBV5-1 and J usage is TRBJ2-7; 8 bases line up with TRBD1. CDR3 size: 16 residues. After removal of 4 bases from V and 2 bases from J, the junction contained 11 bases not matched to a gene. From germline, CDR1 is SGHRS and CDR2 YFSETQ. CDR3 protein: CASSILAGTGPYEQYF. The CDR3, as DNA: TGCGCCAGCAGCATCCTAGCCGGGACAGGACCCTACGAGCAGTACTTC.

This clone came up a few times. This sequence joins TRBV4-2 and TRBJ2-2, with D uncertain. The V and J ends lost 4 bases and 2 bases respectively, with 17 bases between them. Germline assignment: CDR1 LGHNA and CDR2 YNFKEQ. The CDR3 extends over 17 amino acids. The CDR3 region has the DNA TGTGCCAGCAGCCGACAAGTTGGCGGAACTAACACCGGGGAGCTGTTTTTT. This sequence encodes CASSRQVGGTNTGELFF.

This chain joins TRBV7-2 and TRBJ2-1, with 10 nucleotides matching TRBD2. Per the germline V gene, CDR1 is SGHTA and CDR2 is FQGNSA. The CDR3 runs 13 residues. This chain's CDR3 is CATGTSAYNEQFF. In DNA form, the CDR3 reads TGTGCTACCGGGACTAGCGCCTACAATGAGCAGTTCTTC.

The chain employs TRBV5-1 and TRBJ2-7, with D maybe TRBD1 (5 bases). The CDR3 covers 15 residues. The V and J ends lost 6 bases and 3 bases respectively, with 19 bases between them. CDR1 and CDR2 from the germline V gene are SGHRS and YFSETQ. CDR3 amino acids: CASTLLGQGDYEQYF. CDR3 DNA sequence: TGCGCCAGCACCCTCCTTGGGCAGGGTGACTACGAGCAGTACTTC.

The CDR3 DNA is TGTGCCAGCAGACTTAGTGGGGGGGCTCGGGTCTACGAGCAGTACTTC. Its protein is CASRLSGGARVYEQYF. J is TRBJ2-7 and V is TRBV7-2, with D possibly TRBD2 on 7 matching bases. Germline V gene data show CDR1 as SGHTA and CDR2 as FQGNSA. With 6 bases removed from V and 3 bases from J, the gap between germline ends came to 21 bases. The CDR3 sequence is 16 residues long.

The chain joins TRBV27 to TRBJ2-7, with D hard to call. The V end lost 2 bases, the J end lost 0 bases, and 8 bases lay between the germline ends. The CDR3 runs to 14 residues. Germline V gene sequence: CDR1 MNHEY, CDR2 SMNVEV (reference sequence). CDR3 bases: TGTGCCAGCAGTTTAAAGACGTTCTCCTACGAGCAGTACTTC. This encodes CASSLKTFSYEQYF.

V and J are TRBV15 and TRBJ2-7, with 10 positions matching TRBD1. Per the germline V gene, CDR1 is LNHNV and CDR2 is YYDKDF (reference sequence). V was clipped by 5 bases and J by 5 bases; unmatched bases: 12. This CDR3 spans 16 amino acids. CDR3 in amino acids: CATSPIPGQGNHEQYF. The CDR3 DNA reads as TGTGCCACCAGCCCGATCCCGGGACAGGGGAACCACGAGCAGTACTTC.

As to this clone: Germline and junction disagree at one end, which may indicate a read error. The J gene is TRBJ1-1, the V gene TRBV9, with D unclear. CDR1 is SGDLS and CDR2 is YYNGEE in the germline V gene. The CDR3 has 15 amino acids. Here the CDR3 DNA reads TGTGCCAGCAGCGTTAGTCTAAAATTGAACACTAAAGCTTTCTTT. Protein product: CASSVSLKLNTKAFF.

The rearrangement links TRBV10-3 to TRBJ2-1; TRBD2 matches at 11 bases. This CDR3 comprises 16 residues. V shed 3 bases and J 7 bases; nucleotides not matched to a gene: 8. Germline CDR1 is ENHRY and CDR2 is SYGVKD. CDR3 residues: CAISELAGVGRNEQFF. As DNA, the CDR3 is TGTGCCATCAGTGAACTAGCGGGAGTCGGTAGAAATGAGCAGTTCTTC.

J is TRBJ2-7 and V is TRBV28; 10 positions agree with TRBD2. The V segment lost 6 bases and the J segment 5 bases; nucleotides outside the gene matches: 16. Germline lookup yields CDR1 MDHEN and CDR2 SYDVKM. CDR3 length: 17 residues. The CDR3 spells CASSRKGLAARRNEQYF. The CDR3, as DNA: TGTGCCAGCAGCCGAAAAGGACTAGCGGCTAGAAGGAACGAGCAGTACTTC.

V and J are TRBV27 and TRBJ1-5; maybe TRBD1 (5 bases). V lost 6 bases to trimming and J lost 0 bases, with 18 bases between them. CDR3 length: 17 amino acids. Germline CDR1 MNHEY, CDR2 SMNVEV (reference sequence). As DNA, the CDR3 is TGTGCCAGCAGGAAACTCCGGGACGGATATAGCAATCAGCCCCAGCATTTT. Amino acid sequence: CASRKLRDGYSNQPQHF.

V is TRBV9 and J is TRBJ2-7; D is possibly TRBD2 (5 bases). Germline assignment: CDR1 SGDLS and CDR2 YYNGEE. This CDR3 contains 15 residues. Trimming removed 3 bases at V and 3 bases at J, with 16 bases between. CDR3 residues: CASSAQPADFYEQYF. The DNA of the CDR3 is TGTGCCAGCAGCGCGCAGCCAGCGGATTTCTACGAGCAGTACTTC.

The V call is TRBV7-6, the J call TRBJ2-7; D remains unclear. CDR3 length: 18 residues. Trimming removed 1 base at V and 0 bases at J, with 19 bases between. Germline V CDR1 and CDR2: SGHVS, FNYEAQ. CDR3 in DNA: TGTGCCAGCAGCTTAGATGGCAATTACGACTTCAGCTCCTACGAGCAGTACTTC. Translated: CASSLDGNYDFSSYEQYF.

The chain uses TRBV27 and TRBJ2-7, with D hard to call. CDR1 is MNHEY, CDR2 SMNVEV, per germline (reference sequence). This CDR3 comprises 14 residues. V lost 1 base and J 3 bases, leaving 10 bases between the germline ends. CDR3 amino acids: CASSLFGQIYEQYF. The CDR3 coding sequence is TGTGCCAGCAGTTTATTCGGGCAGATCTACGAGCAGTACTTC.

The chain links TRBV27 to TRBJ1-4; perhaps TRBD1 as D (5 bases). The CDR3 is made up of 15 amino acids. CDR1 is MNHEY, CDR2 SMNVEV, per germline (reference sequence). Trimming shortened V by 7 bases and J by 2 bases, and 14 bases separated the two germline ends. The CDR3 DNA reads TGTGCCAGCACCTCCGCCGGGGGTACTAATGAAAAACTGTTTTTT. It is translated as CASTSAGGTNEKLFF. Full variable domain (rest looked up from reference TRBV27 and TRBJ1-4): EAQVTQNPRYLITVTGKKLTVTCSQNMNHEYMSWYRQDPGLGLRQIYYSMNVEVTDKGDVPEGYKVSRKEKRNFPLILESPSPNQTSLYFCASTSAGGTNEKLFFGSGTQLSVL.

The CDR3 nucleotides read TGTGCCAGTAGTGGGCAGGTTGGCACTGAAGCTTTCTTT. Encoded protein: CASSGQVGTEAFF. The chain employs TRBV19 and TRBJ1-1; no reliable D call. The length of the CDR3 is 13 residues. Germline assignment: CDR1 LNHDA and CDR2 SQIVND (reference sequence). V lost 5 bases and J lost 4, with 11 bases in between.

V gene TRBV6-1 combines with J gene TRBJ2-2, with D possibly being TRBD1 or TRBD2 (5 bases each). Germline values: CDR1 MNHNS, CDR2 SASEGT. CDR3 length: 16 amino acids. The germline V and J ends were trimmed by 2 bases and 1 base, with 11 bases remaining between them. The CDR3 protein is CASSEWGTENTGELFF. Written as DNA, the CDR3 is TGTGCCAGCAGTGAATGGGGGACCGAGAACACCGGGGAGCTGTTTTTT.

V usage is TRBV7-2 and J usage is TRBJ2-3, with D uncertain. V was trimmed by 4 bases and J by 4 bases, leaving 3 bases between them. Germline values: CDR1 SGHTA, CDR2 FQGNSA. The CDR3 totals 11 residues. The CDR3 bases are TGTGCCAGCAGCTCCTCAGATACGCAGTATTTT. It encodes CASSSSDTQYF.

The rearrangement uses TRBV5-6 and TRBJ1-2; 9 positions match TRBD1. Trimming cost V 6 bases and J 3 bases; bases outside gene matches: 18. The CDR3 runs 18 residues. Germline V gives CDR1 SGHDT, CDR2 YYEEEE. CDR3 sequence: CASTPIRDRAYRDYGYTF. The CDR3 DNA reads TGTGCCAGCACCCCTATCCGGGACAGGGCGTATAGAGACTATGGCTACACCTTC.

The gene calls are TRBV5-4 and TRBJ1-4; possible D gene TRBD1, 6 bases. The CDR3 has 15 amino acids. Germline-derived CDR1 and CDR2 are SGHNT and YYREEE (reference sequence). Trimming took 3 bases from V and 7 from J, leaving 16 bases between them. The CDR3 loop is CASSSGRGIGEKLFF. The CDR3 coding sequence is TGTGCCAGCAGCTCGGGGAGGGGGATTGGTGAAAAACTGTTTTTT.

The rearrangement uses TRBV27 and TRBJ1-1; D is ambiguous. Trimming removed 5 bases from V and 6 bases from J, with 16 bases in between. In germline, CDR1 is MNHEY, CDR2 SMNVEV (reference sequence). The CDR3 is 14 amino acids. CDR3 nucleotide sequence: TGTGCCAGCAGTCCAGAGGGATGGTTTCCTGAAGCTTTCTTT. Encoded protein: CASSPEGWFPEAFF.

The chain employs TRBV6-5 and TRBJ1-5; the match to TRBD1 covers 7 bases. Trimming at V came to 5 bases and at J to 4 bases, leaving 2 bases not matched to a gene. Germline V gene lookup returns CDR1 MNHEY and CDR2 SVGAGI. CDR3 size: 13 residues. CDR3 sequence (DNA): TGTGCCAGCAGTCCACAGGGGAATCAGCCCCAGCATTTT. Protein sequence: CASSPQGNQPQHF.